One and the same sample provided the 24 T cell receptor beta chains below, sequenced in a study of CD4 T cells in relation to SARS-CoV-2 and coronaviruses. Repertoires were generated with immunoSEQ multiplex PCR, while TCRdb's copy carries only in-frame clones and drops some. The sample contains roughly 36,000 clones, 70% to 90% of which appear only once. Sequencing was carried out using memory CD4+ T cells from PBMCs. The origin of the receptors is an adult with COVID-19.

V and J are TRBV4-2 and TRBJ2-5; tentatively, D is TRBD2 (6 bases). The CDR3 covers 14 residues. Trimming stripped 4 bases from V and 4 bases from J, with 13 bases between. Germline V lookup: CDR1 LGHNA, CDR2 YNFKEQ. CDR3 region: CASSPEGGTETQYF. The CDR3 DNA is TGTGCCAGCAGCCCTGAGGGCGGGACAGAGACCCAGTACTTC.

The genes are TRBV10-3 and TRBJ2-5; D may be TRBD1 (6 bases). V lost 6 bases and J 0 bases, leaving 11 bases between the germline ends. The CDR3 length is 14 residues. CDR1 is ENHRY and CDR2 is SYGVKD in the germline V gene. The CDR3 is CAISRTAYQETQYF. CDR3 coding DNA: TGTGCCATCAGCCGGACAGCGTACCAAGAGACCCAGTACTTC.

The rearrangement joins TRBV6-5 to TRBJ2-7; 8 bases agree with TRBD2. This CDR3 is built from 15 residues. The junction had 7 bases not matched to a gene; V was cut back by 6 bases and J by 0 bases. Germline loops: CDR1 MNHEY, CDR2 SVGAGI. CDR3: CASSPTGGSSYEQYF. The CDR3 DNA follows: TGTGCCAGCAGCCCGACGGGAGGGAGCTCCTACGAGCAGTACTTC.

This chain connects TRBV20-1 to TRBJ2-3, with D possibly being TRBD1 (6 bases). The CDR3 covers 14 residues. The germline V gene encodes CDR1 DFQATT and CDR2 SNEGSKA (reference sequence). Trimming pared 3 bases from V and 5 bases from J, leaving 15 bases between. This CDR3 reads CSASVITGLDTQYF. The CDR3 bases are TGCAGTGCTAGTGTAATAACAGGGTTAGATACGCAGTATTTT.

The chain has TRBV5-8 and TRBJ1-5; no clear D gene. Germline V CDR1 and CDR2: SGHTS, YDEGEE. This CDR3 is built from 12 residues. Trimming pared 4 bases from V and 5 bases from J, leaving 7 bases between. CDR3 in amino acids: CASSPWDQPQHF. Written as DNA, the CDR3 is TGTGCCAGCAGCCCCTGGGATCAGCCCCAGCATTTT.

The DNA of the CDR3 is TGTGCCAGCAGCCACCCCAAAACAGGGGGCGAAGAGACCCAGTACTTC. Protein sequence: CASSHPKTGGEETQYF. This chain uses TRBV11-3 with TRBJ2-5, with 9 nucleotides matching TRBD1. From germline, CDR1 is SGHNT and CDR2 YENEEA. The CDR3 totals 16 residues. The junction had 10 bases not matched to a gene; V was cut back by 5 bases and J by 3 bases.

The chain has TRBV15 and TRBJ2-6; weak D call: TRBD1 (5 bases). Trimming pared 1 base from V and 0 bases from J, leaving 7 bases between. The CDR3 covers 16 residues. Germline V gives CDR1 LNHNV, CDR2 YYDKDF (reference sequence). The CDR3 region has the DNA TGTGCCACCAGCAGAGGGGGCGACTCTGGGGCCAACGTCCTGACTTTC. This sequence encodes CATSRGGDSGANVLTF.

V and J are TRBV2 and TRBJ2-1; no clear D. The CDR3 length is 12 residues. Germline assignment: CDR1 SNHLY and CDR2 FYNNEI. The V gene lost 3 bases and the J gene lost 3 bases, with 3 bases spanning the gap. CDR3 loop: CASSDRYNEQFF. As DNA, the CDR3 is TGTGCCAGCAGTGATCGCTACAATGAGCAGTTCTTC. The full variable domain, with the rest looked up from reference TRBV2 and TRBJ2-1, is EPEVTQTPSHQVTQMGQEVILRCVPISNHLYFYWYRQILGQKVEFLVSFYNNEISEKSEIFDDQFSVERPDGSNFTLKIRSTKLEDSAMYFCASSDRYNEQFFGPGTRLTVL.

This clone was detected only once. The chain couples TRBV9 to TRBJ2-1, with 9 bases fitting TRBD2. There are 14 residues in the CDR3. J lost 6 bases, V lost 3 bases, and 4 bases had no gene match. Germline-derived CDR1 and CDR2 are SGDLS and YYNGEE. The DNA of the CDR3 is TGTGCCAGCAGCGGACTAGCGGAAACCAATGAGCAGTTCTTC. This translates into CASSGLAETNEQFF.

V is TRBV30 and J is TRBJ1-5, with 11 nucleotides matching TRBD1. From germline, CDR1 is GTSNPN and CDR2 SVGIG (reference sequence). This CDR3 spans 15 amino acids. V was clipped by 1 base and J by 6 bases; unmatched bases: 5. The DNA of the CDR3 is TGTGCCTGGAGTGCCCGGACAGGGGGCCTTCAGCCCCAGCATTTT. Translated: CAWSARTGGLQPQHF. Complete variable domain (other parts from reference TRBV30 and TRBJ1-5): SQTIHQWPATLVQPVGSPLSLECTVEGTSNPNLYWYRQAAGRGLQLLFYSVGIGQISSEVPQNLSASRPQDRQFILSSKKLLLSDSGFYLCAWSARTGGLQPQHFGDGTRLSIL.

The V call is TRBV25-1, the J call TRBJ1-6; TRBD1 aligns across 8 bases. Trimming cost V 6 bases and J 7 bases; bases outside gene matches: 2. This CDR3 contains 13 residues. CDR1 is MGHDK, CDR2 SYGVNS, per germline. For the CDR3, the DNA is TGTGCCAGCAGGGACAGGGAGAATTCACCCCTCCACTTT. Encoded protein: CASRDRENSPLHF. The whole variable domain, remainder taken from reference TRBV25-1 and TRBJ1-6, is EADIYQTPRYLVIGTGKKITLECSQTMGHDKMYWYQQDPGMELHLIHYSYGVNSTEKGDLSSESTVSRIRTEHFPLTLESARPSHTSQYLCASRDRENSPLHFGNGTRLTVT.

The chain has TRBV29-1 and TRBJ2-1, with 12 bases fitting TRBD2. V was clipped by 7 bases and J by 7 bases; unmatched bases: 14. The CDR3 has 16 amino acids. Germline assignment: CDR1 SQVTM and CDR2 ANQGSEA. The CDR3 DNA follows: TGCAGCGGAACCCTAGGGGGCCTAGCGGGAGGGAATGAGCAGTTCTTC. This translates into CSGTLGGLAGGNEQFF.

The chain combines TRBV10-3 with TRBJ2-2; TRBD2 agrees at 10 bases. The CDR3 is made up of 16 amino acids. CDR1 and CDR2 from the germline V gene are ENHRY and SYGVKD. The ends lost 7 bases at V and 2 bases at J; junction bases unmatched: 7. CDR3 sequence: CAIKSGRGSNTGELFF. CDR3 nucleotides: TGTGCCATCAAGAGCGGGAGGGGCTCAAACACCGGGGAGCTGTTTTTT.

The table lists this clone with a few counts. V is TRBV6-5 and J is TRBJ1-6; D possibly corresponds to TRBD1 (6 bases). There are 13 residues in the CDR3. The V gene lost 11 bases and the J gene lost 0 bases, with 8 bases spanning the gap. The V gene's germline CDR1 is MNHEY and CDR2 SVGAGI. The CDR3 here is CAGQSSYNSPLHF. CDR3 in DNA: TGTGCCGGACAGAGCTCCTATAATTCACCCCTCCACTTT.

Comments on this clone: Mismatch with germline at one junction end may stem from a read error. The chain links TRBV10-2 to TRBJ2-1; possible D gene TRBD1, 5 bases. Germline loops: CDR1 WSHSY, CDR2 SAAADI. CDR3 length: 16 amino acids. CDR3 sequence (DNA): TGCGCCAGCAGCGAGAATTTTGGCACTTCAGGGCGTCTTGTAATCTTC. Encoded protein: CASSENFGTSGRLVIF.

The J gene is TRBJ2-1, the V gene TRBV13; TRBD1 matches at 8 bases. CDR3 length equals 15 residues. V gave up 5 bases and J gave up 6 bases; unmatched junction bases: 9. In germline, CDR1 is PRHDT, CDR2 FYEKMQ (reference sequence). CDR3 region: CASSLRQGSLNEQFF. In DNA form, the CDR3 reads TGTGCCAGCAGCCTGAGACAGGGGTCCCTCAATGAGCAGTTCTTC.

This clone was observed once. The chain links TRBV5-1 to TRBJ2-7; D possibly corresponds to TRBD2 (7 bases). The V and J ends lost 4 bases and 7 bases respectively, with 18 bases between them. From germline, CDR1 is SGHRS and CDR2 YFSETQ. This CDR3 is built from 14 residues. The CDR3 here is CASSPRGAEGEQYF. CDR3 in DNA: TGCGCCAGCAGCCCACGGGGGGCGGAGGGTGAGCAGTACTTC.

The chain employs TRBV6-5 and TRBJ2-1; no reliable D call. The CDR3 has 11 residues. Trimming cost V 6 bases and J 7 bases, with 7 bases left between them. Germline CDR1 reads MNHEY; CDR2 reads SVGAGI. The CDR3 sequence is CASSLENEQFF. CDR3 DNA: TGTGCCAGCAGCCTGGAGAATGAGCAGTTCTTC.

The chain uses TRBV18 and TRBJ2-7; D is unclear. The germline gives CDR1 KGHSH, CDR2 LQKENI. The germline V and J ends were trimmed by 0 bases and 6 bases, with 9 bases remaining between them. CDR3 length: 13 amino acids. This CDR3 is CASSPPILSEQYF. The CDR3 DNA sequence: TGTGCCAGCTCACCACCGATTCTCAGCGAGCAGTACTTC.

This clone was recorded a few times. This rearrangement joins TRBV5-1 to TRBJ1-3, with 12 bases fitting TRBD1. V was clipped by 6 bases and J by 4 bases; unmatched bases: 8. Germline CDR1 SGHRS, CDR2 YFSETQ. CDR3 length equals 16 residues. The CDR3 loop is CASNPGQGAAGNTIYF. The CDR3, as DNA: TGCGCCAGCAACCCGGGACAGGGGGCCGCAGGAAACACCATATATTTT.

The rearrangement joins TRBV10-1 to TRBJ1-1; the D gene is possibly TRBD1 (6 bases). There are 11 residues in the CDR3. CDR1 WNHNN and CDR2 SYGVQD come from the germline V gene (reference sequence). Deletions cut 5 bases from V and 11 bases from J, with 12 bases between. The CDR3 protein is CASSRNRVAFF. The CDR3 DNA follows: TGCGCCAGCAGTAGAAACAGGGTGGCTTTCTTT.

This clone was detected only once. The rearrangement links TRBV6-5 to TRBJ2-1; D unresolved. Germline assignment: CDR1 MNHEY and CDR2 SVGAGI. The CDR3 is 12 amino acids. V lost 7 bases and J 1 base, leaving 5 bases between the germline ends. The CDR3 region has the DNA TGTGCCAGCACAACTTCCTACAATGAGCAGTTCTTC. It specifies CASTTSYNEQFF.

The chain couples TRBV27 to TRBJ2-5; 8 bases map to TRBD2. The CDR3 extends over 15 amino acids. J gave up 5 bases and V 1 base, and 6 bases lay outside the gene matches. The germline gives CDR1 MNHEY, CDR2 SMNVEV (reference sequence). The CDR3 DNA sequence: TGTGCCAGCAGTTTATTGTCGGGAGGGCCCGAGACCCAGTACTTC. Translated: CASSLLSGGPETQYF.

V and J are TRBV20-1 and TRBJ2-7; D is perhaps TRBD1 (5 bases). The CDR3 has 15 residues. Germline CDR1 DFQATT, CDR2 SNEGSKA (reference sequence). The V gene lost 3 bases and the J gene lost 2 bases, with 17 bases spanning the gap. CDR3 region: CSASDSQSITYEQYF. CDR3 DNA sequence: TGCAGTGCTAGTGACAGCCAGTCGATAACCTACGAGCAGTACTTC.